The T cell receptor beta chain described here comes from a study of T cell responses to AZD1222 COVID-19 vaccine. The germline gives CDR1 MNHEY, CDR2 SMNVEV (reference sequence). CDR3 length: 16 residues. V lost 8 bases to trimming and J lost 10 bases; unmatched junction nucleotides: 14. A word on this clone: Its antigen is unknown.

Study-wide findings and caveats: Just five or six AZD1222 recipients tested seropositive at baseline. It should be noted that donors were predominantly white British and more often female, and clonal diversity was possibly underestimated. Vaccination with two AZD1222 doses was followed by a rise in Spike-specific TCR breadth and depth. Nearly half of spike-specific TCRs reportedly target variant regions that are unmutated in the B.1.351 and B.1.1.7 variants.

Generated by immunoSEQ multiplex PCR, the TCRdb table keeps only in-frame clones and is missing some. The sample has 92,000 or so clones; roughly 90% are singletons. The starting material was peripheral blood, obtained on day 0 of AZD1222 vaccination. The receptor was isolated from an adult in good health. The V call is TRBV27, the J call TRBJ2-1, with TRBD2 identical over 13 bases. The CDR3 is CASGTSGKGYWWEQFF. CDR3 nucleotide sequence: TGTGCCAGCGGGACTAGCGGGAAAGGCTATTGGTGGGAGCAGTTCTTC.